This T cell receptor beta chain was captured by sequencing in a study of CD4 T cells in relation to SARS-CoV-2 and coronaviruses. Findings and caveats of the study: No crossreactivity against non-spike viral proteins was tested here. Each donor contributed either pre-pandemic or post-infection samples, not both.

Sequenced by immunoSEQ multiplex PCR; TCRdb stores in-frame clones only, minus some. The sample includes some 65,000 clones, about 90% of them seen just once. Germline V CDR1 and CDR2: SNHLY, FYNNEI. Unmatched junction bases numbered 11, after V lost 4 bases and J lost 6 bases. This CDR3 has 16 amino acids. CD4+ T cells from unexposed donors were obtained before the COVID-19 pandemic (2011-2018). A single count supports this clone. Its antigen remains unidentified. This TCR was recovered from a human donor in good health. The specimen sequenced was memory CD4+ T cells from PBMCs. The chain carries TRBV2 and TRBJ2-1; 8 nucleotides match TRBD1. CDR3 sequence (DNA): TGTGCCAGCAGTGGTACAGGGGGAAGGGACACCAATGAGCAGTTCTTC. This encodes CASSGTGGRDTNEQFF.